The 25 T cell receptor beta chains reported below all come from one sample, sequenced in a study of blood T cell repertoires in COVID-19. TCRdb's copy holds only in-frame clones and misses some; the assay was immunoSEQ multiplex PCR. The table records tens of thousands of clones, under 95% of them present only once. The sequencing input was peripheral blood. Receptor source: a human donor in a cohort sampled during active COVID-19.

The chain has TRBV29-1 and TRBJ2-7; no firm D call. This CDR3 comprises 12 residues. Trimming removed 4 bases from V and 0 bases from J, with 7 bases in between. Germline values: CDR1 SQVTM, CDR2 ANQGSEA. DNA for the CDR3: TGCAGCGTTGGTGGCATCTCCTACGAGCAGTACTTC. Protein: CSVGGISYEQYF.

This chain joins TRBV5-1 and TRBJ2-7, with 8 bases identical to TRBD1. V dropped 7 bases and J dropped 2; count of bases not matched to a gene: 5. This CDR3 has 13 amino acids. Germline loops: CDR1 SGHRS, CDR2 YFSETQ. The CDR3 sequence is CASGQGPPYEQYF. CDR3 nucleotides: TGCGCCAGCGGACAGGGCCCTCCCTACGAGCAGTACTTC.

J is TRBJ2-2 and V is TRBV11-2, with TRBD1 identical over 8 bases. The length of the CDR3 is 16 residues. The germline V gene has CDR1 SGHAT and CDR2 FQNNGV. Germline trimming cut 3 bases from V and 0 bases from J; bases unmatched to any gene: 3. The CDR3 sequence: CASSFIRGPNTGELFF. The DNA of the CDR3 is TGTGCCAGCAGCTTTATCAGGGGGCCGAACACCGGGGAGCTGTTTTTT.

This rearrangement joins TRBV10-3 to TRBJ2-7, with D possibly matching TRBD1 (5 bases). The CDR3 runs to 13 residues. Looked up from germline, CDR1 is ENHRY and CDR2 is SYGVKD. The V gene lost 7 bases and the J gene lost 2 bases, with 12 bases spanning the gap. This chain's CDR3 is CAITTDSPYEQYF. CDR3 coding DNA: TGTGCCATCACCACCGACAGTCCCTACGAGCAGTACTTC.

V gene TRBV5-1 combines with J gene TRBJ1-2, with 7 bases aligning to TRBD1. Losses at the gene ends were 2 bases for V and 3 bases for J; bases not matched to a gene: 7. The CDR3 is 15 amino acids. Germline lookup yields CDR1 SGHRS and CDR2 YFSETQ. As DNA, the CDR3 is TGCGCCAGCAGCTTAGCGACAGGGACGGACTATGGCTACACCTTC. It translates to CASSLATGTDYGYTF.

A single count supports this clone. V is TRBV6-5 and J is TRBJ2-1; 13 bases match TRBD2. The CDR3 is made up of 15 amino acids. Germline CDR1 is MNHEY and CDR2 is SVGAGI. J lost 8 bases, V lost 5 bases, and 6 bases had no gene match. DNA of the CDR3: TGTGCCAGCAGTAGGACTAGCGGGGGCCGCGATGAGCAGTTCTTC. Translated: CASSRTSGGRDEQFF.

The chain joins TRBV18 to TRBJ2-7; 7 nucleotides align to TRBD1. Germline V gene sequence: CDR1 KGHSH, CDR2 LQKENI. V shed 6 bases and J 3 bases; nucleotides not matched to a gene: 8. The CDR3 has 14 amino acids. Written as DNA, the CDR3 is TGTGCCAGCTCCCCAAAACAGGGGAACTACGAGCAGTACTTC. Amino acids: CASSPKQGNYEQYF.

The gene calls are TRBV7-3 and TRBJ1-1, with a weak D call TRBD1 (6 bases). V lost 3 bases and J 0 bases, leaving 11 bases between the germline ends. The germline gives CDR1 SGHTA, CDR2 FQGTGA. The CDR3 runs to 15 residues. The CDR3 spells CASSLDSLMNTEAFF. The DNA of the CDR3 is TGTGCCAGCAGCTTGGACAGTTTGATGAACACTGAAGCTTTCTTT.

The genes are TRBV7-6 and TRBJ2-7, with a tentative D call TRBD2 (5 bases). Trimming removed 3 bases at V and 0 bases at J, with 12 bases between. This CDR3 region has 15 residues. Germline V gene lookup returns CDR1 SGHVS and CDR2 FNYEAQ. CDR3 nucleotides: TGTGCCAGCAGCTTGGGTAGCGCCATCTCCTACGAGCAGTACTTC. Translated: CASSLGSAISYEQYF.

CDR3 loop: CASRAGSYEQYF. In nucleotides, the CDR3 is TGTGCCAGCAGGGCAGGGTCTTACGAGCAGTACTTC. The chain recombines TRBV12-3 or TRBV12-4 with TRBJ2-7, with D tentatively TRBD1 (5 bases). The V gene lost 6 bases and the J gene lost 4 bases, with 10 bases spanning the gap. This CDR3 has 12 residues.

The rearrangement uses TRBV5-1 and TRBJ1-2, with 9 positions matching TRBD1. The junction had 9 bases not matched to a gene; V was cut back by 1 base and J by 5 bases. Germline V gene lookup returns CDR1 SGHRS and CDR2 YFSETQ. The CDR3 runs to 16 residues. The CDR3 nucleotides read TGCGCCAGCAGCTTGAACGAAATAGGGACAGGGTATGGCTACACCTTC. This gives the protein CASSLNEIGTGYGYTF.

The chain combines TRBV5-1 with TRBJ1-4; D gene unclear. V lost 0 bases and J 7 bases, leaving 13 bases between the germline ends. The CDR3 totals 15 residues. Germline CDR1 and CDR2: SGHRS and YFSETQ. Here the CDR3 DNA reads TGCGCCAGCAGCTTGGGAGCTTCTGGTAGTGAAAAACTGTTTTTT. Translated, it gives CASSLGASGSEKLFF.

The J gene is TRBJ1-4, the V gene TRBV3-1 (or the pseudogene TRBV3-2); TRBD1 agrees at 9 bases. The CDR3 has 16 residues. Germline CDR1 reads LGHDT; CDR2 reads YNNKEL (reference sequence). Losses at the gene ends were 0 bases for V and 8 bases for J; bases not matched to a gene: 7. The CDR3 region has the DNA TGTGCCAGCAGCCAAGATCTGAGACAGGGGGGGGAAAAACTGTTTTTT. It specifies CASSQDLRQGGEKLFF.

The gene calls are TRBV9 and TRBJ2-7; 8 bases are a match to TRBD1. The CDR3 is 14 residues long. Trimming took 3 bases from V and 3 from J; bases not matched to a gene: 5. In germline, CDR1 is SGDLS, CDR2 YYNGEE. Here the CDR3 reads CASSEGQVSYEQYF. The CDR3, as DNA: TGTGCCAGCAGCGAGGGACAGGTGAGCTACGAGCAGTACTTC.

This clone was counted once. The rearrangement joins TRBV6-5 to TRBJ1-3; TRBD1 aligns across 11 bases. The CDR3 extends over 14 amino acids. Germline lookup yields CDR1 MNHEY and CDR2 SVGAGI. V was clipped by 9 bases and J by 4 bases; unmatched bases: 5. The CDR3 nucleotides read TGTGCCAGTACTGGGACAGGGGGAGGAAACACCATATATTTT. This translates into CASTGTGGGNTIYF.

This chain joins TRBV3-1 (or the pseudogene TRBV3-2) and TRBJ2-7; 10 bases match TRBD1. Germline V gene lookup returns CDR1 LGHDT and CDR2 YNNKEL (reference sequence). The V gene end was trimmed by 1 base and the J gene end by 5 bases; junction bases not matched to a gene: 8. The CDR3 covers 16 residues. This CDR3 reads CASSQGAGQGRNEQYF. Here the CDR3 DNA reads TGTGCCAGCAGCCAAGGGGCGGGACAGGGGAGAAACGAGCAGTACTTC.

This chain links TRBV28 with TRBJ1-3, with D tentatively TRBD1 (6 bases). Germline lookup yields CDR1 MDHEN and CDR2 SYDVKM. This CDR3 region has 16 residues. With 2 bases removed from V and 2 bases from J, the gap between germline ends came to 13 bases. The CDR3 nucleotides are TGTGCCAGCAGTTTACGCAGGGGCAATGCTGGAAACACCATATATTTT. This sequence encodes CASSLRRGNAGNTIYF. Full variable domain (missing parts from reference TRBV28 and TRBJ1-3): DVKVTQSSRYLVKRTGEKVFLECVQDMDHENMFWYRQDPGLGLRLIYFSYDVKMKEKGDIPEGYSVSREKKERFSLILESASTNQTSMYLCASSLRRGNAGNTIYFGEGSWLTVV.

The rearrangement joins TRBV5-8 to TRBJ1-1; no firm D call. CDR3 length: 15 residues. Germline assignment: CDR1 SGHTS and CDR2 YDEGEE. Trimming took 0 bases from V and 0 from J, leaving 9 bases between them. CDR3 in DNA: TGTGCCAGCAGCTTGGGCGGGTTGATGAACACTGAAGCTTTCTTT. Its protein product is CASSLGGLMNTEAFF.

V usage is TRBV3-1 (or the pseudogene TRBV3-2) and J usage is TRBJ2-7, with 8 positions matching TRBD1. The CDR3 totals 17 residues. The V segment lost 1 base and the J segment 0 bases; nucleotides outside the gene matches: 8. CDR1 is LGHDT, CDR2 YNNKEL, per germline (reference sequence). In DNA, the CDR3 is TGTGCCAGCAGCCAAGGGTGGCGACAGGGGAGCTCCTACGAGCAGTACTTC. This sequence encodes CASSQGWRQGSSYEQYF.

This chain joins TRBV7-9 and TRBJ2-7, with 13 bases aligning to TRBD2. The germline CDR1 and CDR2 sequences are SEHNR and FQNEAQ (reference sequence). This CDR3 is built from 16 residues. V gave up 5 bases and J gave up 1 base; unmatched junction bases: 5. CDR3 in DNA: TGTGCCAGCAGCCCTGGGACTAGCGGGGTTTCCTACGAGCAGTACTTC. Residues: CASSPGTSGVSYEQYF.

V gene TRBV5-8 combines with J gene TRBJ1-5; possibly TRBD1 for D (5 bases). Deletions cut 3 bases from V and 7 bases from J, with 11 bases between. The CDR3 length is 13 residues. Germline values: CDR1 SGHTS, CDR2 YDEGEE. CDR3 nucleotide sequence: TGTGCCAGCAGCTACGGGGGGGACCAGCCCCAGCATTTT. This encodes CASSYGGDQPQHF.

This rearrangement joins TRBV27 to TRBJ1-6; D gene uncertain. CDR3 length: 14 amino acids. The germline gives CDR1 MNHEY, CDR2 SMNVEV (reference sequence). V shed 9 bases and J shed 10 bases, with 19 bases lying between them. CDR3 amino acids: CASSPGSPDSPLHF. CDR3 in DNA: TGTGCCAGTTCCCCGGGGAGTCCCGACTCACCCCTCCACTTT.

This clone was picked up one time. The gene calls are TRBV5-4 and TRBJ2-7, with D perhaps matching TRBD2 (7 bases). Germline loops: CDR1 SGHNT, CDR2 YYREEE (reference sequence). The length of the CDR3 is 16 residues. Trimming left V 2 bases short and J 6 bases short, with 21 bases between. In nucleotides, the CDR3 is TGTGCCAGCAGCTTTTCCTTGGGGGCGGGGGCCGGCGAGCAGTACTTC. Translated: CASSFSLGAGAGEQYF.

This clone was seen a single time. The V gene is TRBV7-9, the J gene TRBJ1-1; no clear D gene. Looked up from germline, CDR1 is SEHNR and CDR2 is FQNEAQ (reference sequence). The CDR3 sequence is 12 residues long. V was shortened by 5 bases and J by 3 bases, with 7 bases between the two germline ends. CDR3 nucleotide sequence: TGTGCCAGCAGCCCCCTCGACACTGAAGCTTTCTTT. Its protein is CASSPLDTEAFF.

The CDR3 region is CASSLSTSVYNEQFF. As DNA, the CDR3 is TGTGCCAGCAGCTTGTCTACTAGCGTCTACAATGAGCAGTTCTTC. The gene calls are TRBV5-8 and TRBJ2-1; the match to TRBD2 covers 7 bases. The CDR3 consists of 15 residues. V lost 1 base and J lost 3; bases outside the gene matches: 4. Germline V gene lookup returns CDR1 SGHTS and CDR2 YDEGEE. The full variable domain, completed using reference TRBV5-8 and TRBJ2-1, is EAGVTQSPTHLIKTRGQQATLRCSPISGHTSVYWYQQALGLGLQFLLWYDEGEERNRGNFPPRFSGRQFPNYSSELNVNALELEDSALYLCASSLSTSVYNEQFFGPGTRLTVL.